These 10 T cell receptor beta chains share one sample of origin, sequenced in a study of cytomegalovirus exposure and HLA in healthy donors. PCR was performed using 60 Vbeta and 13 Jbeta primers. Produced via immunoSEQ multiplex PCR; TCRdb's table is partial and in-frame only. The sample has 130,000 or so clones; just under 75% are singletons. The sample comprised PBMCs. The receptor set was obtained from a man aged 35 to 55 in good health and CMV-seropositive.

The chain couples TRBV28 to TRBJ2-5; 9 bases match TRBD1. The CDR3 spans 17 residues. CDR1 MDHEN and CDR2 SYDVKM come from the germline V gene. J lost 4 bases, V lost 2 bases, and 11 bases had no gene match. CDR3 coding DNA: TGTGCCAGCAGTTTACCGCAGGACAGGGGAATTTCAGAGACCCAGTACTTC. Protein sequence: CASSLPQDRGISETQYF.

The V and J genes are TRBV7-2 and TRBJ2-2, with 14 positions matching TRBD2. CDR1 is SGHTA and CDR2 is FQGNSA in the germline V gene. Trimming removed 6 bases from V and 4 bases from J; junction bases left unmatched: 13. This CDR3 has 19 residues. In DNA, the CDR3 is TGTGCCAGCAGTTACTGGGGGACTAGCGGGAGTAGGAGCACCGGGGAGCTGTTTTTT. It codes for CASSYWGTSGSRSTGELFF.

This rearrangement joins TRBV10-3 to TRBJ2-3; 13 bases agree with TRBD2. V lost 4 bases to trimming and J lost 1 base; unmatched junction nucleotides: 8. Germline V gene data show CDR1 as ENHRY and CDR2 as SYGVKD. CDR3 length: 18 amino acids. CDR3 in DNA: TGTGCCATCAGTGCACTAGCGGGGGGGACTAGTGGCACAGATACGCAGTATTTT. It translates to CAISALAGGTSGTDTQYF.

This rearrangement joins TRBV19 to TRBJ2-7, with 9 bases aligning to TRBD1. The germline V gene encodes CDR1 LNHDA and CDR2 SQIVND (reference sequence). The length of the CDR3 is 13 residues. Trimming took 5 bases from V and 4 from J; bases not matched to a gene: 3. The CDR3 DNA follows: TGTGCCAGTAGTCGGACAGGGGTATACGAGCAGTACTTC. Its translation is CASSRTGVYEQYF.

V usage is TRBV27 and J usage is TRBJ2-5; TRBD2 matches 7 bases. In germline, CDR1 is MNHEY, CDR2 SMNVEV (reference sequence). The length of the CDR3 is 14 residues. With 5 bases clipped from V and 11 bases from J, the junction kept 14 bases outside the gene matches. The CDR3 DNA reads as TGTGCCAGCAGTGTAAGGACTAGGCTGGTAGAGCAGTACTTC. Its protein product is CASSVRTRLVEQYF.

The chain recombines TRBV5-1 with TRBJ1-6, with 7 positions matching TRBD1. The CDR3 sequence is 15 residues long. With 4 bases clipped from V and 10 bases from J, the junction kept 11 bases outside the gene matches. In germline, CDR1 is SGHRS, CDR2 YFSETQ. The CDR3 is CASSPRQGTSSPLHF. CDR3 nucleotides: TGCGCCAGCAGCCCTCGACAGGGAACGTCGTCACCCCTCCACTTT.

This clone was detected only once. The rearrangement links TRBV7-2 to TRBJ1-5; D remains ambiguous. CDR3 length equals 15 residues. Trimming removed 1 base from V and 0 bases from J, with 7 bases in between. Germline values: CDR1 SGHTA, CDR2 FQGNSA. The DNA of the CDR3 is TGTGCCAGCAGCTTAGGCCGGTATAGCAATCAGCCCCAGCATTTT. The encoded protein is CASSLGRYSNQPQHF.

This chain links TRBV7-8 with TRBJ1-1; the match to TRBD1 covers 9 bases. Germline V CDR1 and CDR2: SGHVS, FQNEAQ. The CDR3 has 13 residues. V lost 5 bases to trimming and J lost 8 bases; unmatched junction nucleotides: 6. CDR3 nucleotide sequence: TGTGCCAGCAGCCGAAACAGGGGGCGGGAAGCTTTCTTT. Its protein is CASSRNRGREAFF.

The chain links TRBV19 to TRBJ1-6; D is uncertain. Trimming took 7 bases from V and 8 from J, leaving 18 bases between them. This CDR3 is 15 amino acids long. Germline assignment: CDR1 LNHDA and CDR2 SQIVND (reference sequence). CDR3 nucleotide sequence: TGTGCCAGTACACAGACCCTTTGGTGGGATTCACCCCTCCACTTT. This encodes CASTQTLWWDSPLHF. The variable domain in full, completed from reference TRBV19 and TRBJ1-6, reads DGGITQSPKYLFRKEGQNVTLSCEQNLNHDAMYWYRQDPGQGLRLIYYSQIVNDFQKGDIAEGYSVSREKKESFPLTVTSAQKNPTAFYLCASTQTLWWDSPLHFGNGTRLTVT.

The chain employs TRBV14 and TRBJ2-3; weak D call: TRBD2 (5 bases). Germline V gene lookup returns CDR1 SGHDN and CDR2 FVKESK. The CDR3 spans 11 residues. V lost 4 bases, J lost 13 bases, and 12 bases lay in between. The CDR3 DNA follows: TGTGCCAGCAGCCTCGGGGTCACCAAGTATTTT. It translates to CASSLGVTKYF.